These 16 T cell receptor beta chains came from one sample sequenced in a study of blood T cell repertoires in COVID-19. Clones were read by immunoSEQ multiplex PCR, and TCRdb kept only the in-frame ones, dropping some. The sample contains over 20,000 clones, 90% to 95% of which appear only once. The sample comprised peripheral blood. These receptors were collected from a human donor in a cohort sampled during active COVID-19.

This clone occurred once. The chain carries TRBV5-4 and TRBJ1-4, with 9 positions matching TRBD1. Germline V CDR1 and CDR2: SGHNT, YYREEE (reference sequence). CDR3 length equals 15 residues. Trimming took 3 bases from V and 7 from J; bases not matched to a gene: 7. CDR3 region: CASSWTGVEGEKLFF. CDR3 bases: TGTGCCAGCAGCTGGACAGGGGTCGAGGGTGAAAAACTGTTTTTT.

J is TRBJ1-4 and V is TRBV11-3; TRBD1 matches at 8 bases. Germline-derived CDR1 and CDR2 are SGHNT and YENEEA. Trimming removed 1 base from V and 11 bases from J; junction bases left unmatched: 0. The CDR3 runs to 12 residues. CDR3 sequence reads: CASSLGQGKLFF. Here the CDR3 DNA reads TGTGCCAGCAGCTTAGGACAGGGGAAACTGTTTTTT. The full variable domain, in which reference TRBV11-3 and TRBJ1-4 provide the parts outside the CDR3, is EAGVVQSPRYKIIEKKQPVAFWCNPISGHNTLYWYLQNLGQGPELLIRYENEEAVDDSQLPKDRFSAERLKGVDSTLKIQPAELGDSAVYLCASSLGQGKLFFGSGTQLSVL.

This clone was picked up one time. V gene TRBV30 combines with J gene TRBJ1-6, with D perhaps TRBD1 (5 bases). The CDR3 is 19 residues long. Trimming took 2 bases from V and 6 from J, leaving 26 bases between them. The V gene's germline CDR1 is GTSNPN and CDR2 SVGIG (reference sequence). CDR3 nucleotides: TGTGCCTGGAGTATCACCGGGCAGGGAGGACGGGTCCGTAATTCACCCCTCCACTTT. Translating it yields CAWSITGQGGRVRNSPLHF.

The rearrangement joins TRBV5-1 to TRBJ2-1, with TRBD2 matching 10 bases. J gave up 4 bases and V 4 bases, and 5 bases lay outside the gene matches. This CDR3 contains 15 residues. Germline CDR1 reads SGHRS; CDR2 reads YFSETQ. DNA for the CDR3: TGCGCCAGCAGCCCCGGACTAGCGGAATACAATGAGCAGTTCTTC. This sequence encodes CASSPGLAEYNEQFF.

The V and J genes are TRBV19 and TRBJ1-1; tentatively, D is TRBD1 (6 bases). V was clipped by 7 bases and J by 4 bases, with 22 bases between them. The CDR3 extends over 16 amino acids. Germline V gives CDR1 LNHDA, CDR2 SQIVND (reference sequence). As DNA, the CDR3 is TGTGCCAGTACACCCCAGGGGCAAGGATTAGGCACTGAAGCTTTCTTT. This translates into CASTPQGQGLGTEAFF.

The chain combines TRBV7-2 with TRBJ2-4; TRBD1 aligns across 8 bases. The germline V gene encodes CDR1 SGHTA and CDR2 FQGNSA. This CDR3 is built from 15 residues. Trimming at V came to 5 bases and at J to 3 bases, leaving 6 bases not matched to a gene. The CDR3 coding sequence is TGTGCCAGCAGCCCGGGACAGGCGATCAAAAACATTCAGTACTTC. Translated, it gives CASSPGQAIKNIQYF.

The chain couples TRBV6-2 or TRBV6-3 to TRBJ2-3; possible D gene TRBD2, 7 bases. There are 17 residues in the CDR3. From germline, CDR1 is MNHEY and CDR2 SVGEGT. V lost 6 bases and J lost 6, with 25 bases in between. The DNA of the CDR3 is TGTGCCAGCAGCAAAGTCCCGACGGGGGGCCCATACGATACGCAGTATTTT. Translating gives CASSKVPTGGPYDTQYF.

V and J are TRBV3-1 (or the pseudogene TRBV3-2) and TRBJ1-2; D might be TRBD1 (5 bases). The V end was cut by 1 base, the J end by 7 bases, with 10 bases between. Germline V lookup: CDR1 LGHDT, CDR2 YNNKEL (reference sequence). The CDR3 is 13 residues long. The CDR3 sequence: CASSQAGTGGYTF. The CDR3 DNA reads TGTGCCAGCAGCCAAGCCGGGACTGGTGGCTACACCTTC.

The V call is TRBV5-1, the J call TRBJ2-2, with a possible D match to TRBD1 (6 bases). The length of the CDR3 is 18 residues. V dropped 0 bases and J dropped 5 bases, with 20 bases sitting between them. The germline gives CDR1 SGHRS, CDR2 YFSETQ. The CDR3 nucleotides are TGCGCCAGCAGCTTGGAAGGTACAGGGCCGTTGGGGACCGGGGAGCTGTTTTTT. Translation gives CASSLEGTGPLGTGELFF.

The CDR3 loop is CSVCQGYGATEAFF. The CDR3 coding sequence is TGCAGCGTTTGTCAGGGTTATGGGGCCACTGAAGCTTTCTTT. The rearrangement links TRBV29-1 to TRBJ1-1; weak D call: TRBD1 (5 bases). With 5 bases removed from V and 4 bases from J, the gap between germline ends came to 17 bases. The CDR3 has 14 residues. CDR1 and CDR2 (germline): SQVTM, ANQGSEA.

This chain links TRBV4-1 with TRBJ1-1; TRBD1 matches at 7 bases. From germline, CDR1 is MGHRA and CDR2 YSYEKL. V was pared by 8 bases and J by 1 base, with 7 bases of the junction left unmatched. This CDR3 is built from 14 residues. The CDR3 sequence is CASAGGQKNTEAFF. CDR3 DNA: TGCGCCAGCGCGGGGGGACAGAAGAACACTGAAGCTTTCTTT.

The J gene is TRBJ2-2, the V gene TRBV5-1; D is ambiguous. This CDR3 has 14 residues. V lost 3 bases and J lost 1, with 7 bases in between. Germline loops: CDR1 SGHRS, CDR2 YFSETQ. The DNA for the CDR3 is TGCGCCAGCAGCTCACTCATGAACACCGGGGAGCTGTTTTTT. It specifies CASSSLMNTGELFF.

The chain is built from TRBV6-5 and TRBJ2-1, with 15 bases fitting TRBD2. The length of the CDR3 is 14 residues. CDR1 is MNHEY and CDR2 is SVGAGI in the germline V gene. Losses at the gene ends were 8 bases for V and 9 bases for J; bases not matched to a gene: 5. CDR3 DNA: TGTGCCAGCCTGGGACTAGCGGGAGGAACTGAGCAGTTCTTC. Protein: CASLGLAGGTEQFF.

This sequence joins TRBV6-6 and TRBJ2-1; TRBD2 agrees at 10 bases. The CDR3 totals 15 residues. Germline V gene sequence: CDR1 MNHNY, CDR2 SVGAGI (reference sequence). V dropped 6 bases and J dropped 9; count of bases not matched to a gene: 11. The CDR3 protein is CASRERSGRATEQFF. The CDR3, as DNA: TGTGCCAGCAGGGAGCGGAGCGGGAGGGCCACTGAGCAGTTCTTC.

Only a few counts were recorded for this clone. The chain has TRBV5-4 and TRBJ1-1; TRBD1 is a possible D gene (5 bases). The CDR3 has 14 residues. Germline CDR1 reads SGHNT; CDR2 reads YYREEE (reference sequence). Deletions cut 0 bases from V and 5 bases from J, with 11 bases between. For the CDR3, the DNA is TGTGCCAGCAGCTTGGTAGGGGAGGGAACTGAAGCTTTCTTT. This codes for CASSLVGEGTEAFF.

The V call is TRBV11-3, the J call TRBJ1-3, with TRBD1 matching 9 bases. From germline, CDR1 is SGHNT and CDR2 YENEEA. Trimming cost V 1 base and J 5 bases; bases outside gene matches: 9. The CDR3 is 17 amino acids. For the CDR3, the DNA is TGTGCCAGCAGCTTAGGACAGGGGGTGCCGGCCCGAAACACCATATATTTT. This codes for CASSLGQGVPARNTIYF. Full variable domain (missing parts from reference TRBV11-3 and TRBJ1-3): EAGVVQSPRYKIIEKKQPVAFWCNPISGHNTLYWYLQNLGQGPELLIRYENEEAVDDSQLPKDRFSAERLKGVDSTLKIQPAELGDSAVYLCASSLGQGVPARNTIYFGEGSWLTVV.